This TCR beta chain was sequenced for a study of blood T cell repertoires in COVID-19. Background on the study: COVID-19 samples collected from the United States, Italy and Spain covered acute and convalescent phases.

This CDR3 is built from 14 residues. Germline V gene data show CDR1 as KGHDR and CDR2 as SFDVKD. Between the trimmed V and J ends, which lost 7 bases and 2 bases, there was a span of 11 bases. Using immunoSEQ multiplex PCR, the repertoire was profiled, and TCRdb retains in-frame clones only, with some absent. Among around 160,000 clones listed, just over 85% were seen once. The rearrangement links TRBV24-1 to TRBJ1-5, with D hard to call. Sequencing was carried out using peripheral blood. The sequence was collected from a man aged 55 to 69 with acute or convalescent COVID-19. The CDR3 DNA is TGTGCCACCAGAGGAGGTGGAGGCAATCAGCCCCAGCATTTT. Protein sequence: CATRGGGGNQPQHF.